This TCR beta chain was obtained from a study of persistence of HIV-infected CD4 T cells. Study overall: Median time on suppressive ART was over seven years.

Overlapping HIV-1 Gag 15-mer peptides at approximately 0.91 ug per peptide per mL were used. Responding CD4+ T cells were sorted by upregulation of both CD40 ligand and CD69. V lost 0 bases, J lost 0 bases, and 8 bases lay in between. The germline V gene encodes CDR1 KGHSH and CDR2 LQKENI. The CDR3 is 15 residues long. Notes on the study in general: TCR oligoclonality correlated with proviral oligoclonality in the same sorted populations. Compared with CD3/CD28-stimulated cells, CMV- and Gag-responding cells showed lower TCRbeta richness.

Sequencing used immunoSEQ version 4 in survey mode. Template was genomic DNA at roughly 9.6 ng/uL, with up to about 1 ug used per sample. Some clones are missing from TCRdb's copy, which holds only in-frame ones; the method was immunoSEQ multiplex PCR. This sample has fewer than 35,000 clones, with around 70% found just once. Points on this clone: Its antigen is still unknown.

The V gene is TRBV18, the J gene TRBJ1-1; weak D call: TRBD1 (6 bases). The receptor comes from an adult man with HIV who was CMV-seropositive. The input for sequencing was CD4+ T cells sorted from PBMCs after approximately 19-hour stimulation, taken from a patient who received antiretroviral therapy. CDR3 nucleotides: TGTGCCAGCTCACCACCGCAGGGGATGAACACTGAAGCTTTCTTT. Protein sequence: CASSPPQGMNTEAFF.